The next 13 T cell receptor beta chains were all read from a single sample in a study of cytomegalovirus exposure and HLA in healthy donors. PCR involved 60 Vbeta and 13 Jbeta primers. Repertoires were generated with immunoSEQ multiplex PCR, while TCRdb's copy carries only in-frame clones and drops some. The sample consists of some 180,000 clones, roughly a tenth of them appearing once. The sample consisted of PBMCs. The receptors come from a woman between 25 and 40 years old in good health and CMV-seropositive.

This clone was detected only a few times. The V call is TRBV19, the J call TRBJ2-1; 10 positions match TRBD2. Per the germline V gene, CDR1 is LNHDA and CDR2 is SQIVND (reference sequence). The junction had 13 bases not matched to a gene; V was cut back by 10 bases and J by 10 bases. This CDR3 region has 14 residues. The CDR3 reads CATKQREGRGEQFF. As DNA, the CDR3 is TGTGCCACCAAGCAGCGGGAGGGCCGAGGGGAGCAGTTCTTC.

This chain's CDR3 is CATSRDRVGSPNEQFF. The CDR3 bases are TGTGCCACCAGCAGAGATCGGGTCGGGAGCCCCAATGAGCAGTTCTTC. V is TRBV15 and J is TRBJ2-1; tentatively, D is TRBD2 (6 bases). V shed 0 bases and J shed 6 bases, with 15 bases lying between them. The CDR3 extends over 16 amino acids. Germline V lookup: CDR1 LNHNV, CDR2 YYDKDF (reference sequence). Complete variable domain (other parts from reference TRBV15 and TRBJ2-1): DAMVIQNPRYQVTQFGKPVTLSCSQTLNHNVMYWYQQKSSQAPKLLFHYYDKDFNNEADTPDNFQSRRPNTSFCFLDIRSPGLGDTAMYLCATSRDRVGSPNEQFFGPGTRLTVL.

The V and J genes are TRBV7-2 and TRBJ2-3, with 12 nucleotides matching TRBD2. Germline values: CDR1 SGHTA, CDR2 FQGNSA. The CDR3 spans 16 residues. V gave up 6 bases and J gave up 2 bases; unmatched junction bases: 6. CDR3 bases: TGTGCCAGCAGTTCCCGGACTAGCGGGAACACAGATACGCAGTATTTT. It encodes CASSSRTSGNTDTQYF.

This sequence joins TRBV10-1 and TRBJ1-1, with 9 bases fitting TRBD1. CDR1 is WNHNN, CDR2 SYGVQD, per germline (reference sequence). After removal of 5 bases from V and 7 bases from J, the junction contained 11 bases not matched to a gene. The CDR3 consists of 15 residues. CDR3 protein: CASSSSGTGSHEAFF. The CDR3 region has the DNA TGCGCCAGCAGTTCTTCCGGGACAGGGAGCCATGAAGCTTTCTTT.

This clone was counted only a few times. V and J are TRBV7-2 and TRBJ1-1; the D gene is possibly TRBD1 (5 bases). The CDR3 extends over 15 amino acids. Germline CDR1 SGHTA, CDR2 FQGNSA. V lost 5 bases and J 1 base, leaving 14 bases between the germline ends. Written as DNA, the CDR3 is TGTGCCAGCAGCCATGACAGAAATTCGAACACTGAAGCTTTCTTT. Translation: CASSHDRNSNTEAFF. The variable domain in full, with the rest retrieved from reference TRBV7-2 and TRBJ1-1, is GAGVSQSPSNKVTEKGKDVELRCDPISGHTALYWYRQSLGQGLEFLIYFQGNSAPDKSGLPSDRFSAERTGGSVSTLTIQRTQQEDSAVYLCASSHDRNSNTEAFFGQGTRLTVV.

This rearrangement joins TRBV5-1 to TRBJ1-5; D gene ambiguous. CDR3 size: 15 residues. Trimming left V 4 bases short and J 8 bases short, with 19 bases between. The V gene's germline CDR1 is SGHRS and CDR2 YFSETQ. In nucleotides, the CDR3 is TGCGCCAGCAGCCGGAAGGACCCCGGGGAGGAGCCCCAGCATTTT. It translates to CASSRKDPGEEPQHF.

This clone was observed a handful of times. V usage is TRBV5-1 and J usage is TRBJ2-6; no reliable D call. The CDR3 loop spans 17 amino acids. CDR1 is SGHRS and CDR2 is YFSETQ in the germline V gene. The V end was cut by 0 bases, the J end by 2 bases, with 12 bases between. The CDR3 reads CASSLVGSLAGANVLTF. Here the CDR3 DNA reads TGCGCCAGCAGCTTGGTTGGCAGTCTGGCTGGGGCCAACGTCCTGACTTTC.

This clone was seen a handful of times. This rearrangement joins TRBV7-8 to TRBJ2-1, with 12 bases identical to TRBD2. Germline CDR1 and CDR2: SGHVS and FQNEAQ. Trimming at V came to 8 bases and at J to 10 bases, leaving 6 bases not matched to a gene. The CDR3 sequence is 13 residues long. For the CDR3, the DNA is TGTGCCAGCGGTCTAGCGGGAGGGCGCGAGCAGTTCTTC. This gives the protein CASGLAGGREQFF.

There are a few counts of this clone. The chain recombines TRBV15 with TRBJ2-3, with TRBD2 matching over 14 bases. The V gene's germline CDR1 is LNHNV and CDR2 YYDKDF (reference sequence). The V segment lost 2 bases and the J segment 2 bases; nucleotides outside the gene matches: 3. The CDR3 is made up of 17 amino acids. The CDR3 region has the DNA TGTGCCACCAGCAGACCGGGACTAGCGGGAGTCACAGATACGCAGTATTTT. Translation: CATSRPGLAGVTDTQYF.

This clone was picked up a small number of times. This rearrangement joins TRBV4-2 to TRBJ2-3; TRBD2 agrees at 9 bases. Germline loops: CDR1 LGHNA, CDR2 YNFKEQ. The V and J ends lost 1 base and 4 bases, in that order; junction bases with no gene match: 9. The CDR3 is 17 residues long. Here the CDR3 DNA reads TGTGCCAGCAGCCAAGGGATAGCGGGAGTAAGTTCAGATACGCAGTATTTT. Amino acids: CASSQGIAGVSSDTQYF.

This clone was observed a handful of times. This chain joins TRBV27 and TRBJ1-5; 12 nucleotides align to TRBD1. After removal of 5 bases from V and 5 bases from J, the junction contained 4 bases not matched to a gene. CDR3 length: 15 amino acids. CDR1 is MNHEY, CDR2 SMNVEV, per germline (reference sequence). CDR3 in DNA: TGTGCCAGCAGTAGGGGACAGGGGGCCGATCAGCCCCAGCATTTT. This codes for CASSRGQGADQPQHF.

The chain recombines TRBV7-2 with TRBJ2-6, with 8 bases that match TRBD1. Losses at the gene ends were 1 base for V and 2 bases for J; bases not matched to a gene: 1. Germline V gene data show CDR1 as SGHTA and CDR2 as FQGNSA. The CDR3 covers 16 residues. This CDR3 reads CASSLVQGAGANVLTF. The CDR3, as DNA: TGTGCCAGCAGCTTAGTACAGGGGGCTGGGGCCAACGTCCTGACTTTC.

The chain combines TRBV21-1 with TRBJ2-5; the D call in the table, TRBD1, was not verified against the DNA. TRBV21-1 is designated a pseudogene. The CDR3 is 16 amino acids. CDR3: CASSKPPGRLQETQYF. DNA for the CDR3: TGTGCCAGCAGCAAACCCCCAGGGCGGTTACAAGAGACCCAGTACTTC.